The TCR beta chain under discussion was sequenced for a study of cytomegalovirus exposure and HLA in healthy donors. The study ran its PCR with 60 Vbeta and 13 Jbeta primers. The assay was immunoSEQ multiplex PCR, and TCRdb's table has in-frame clones only and misses some. The table has about 130,000 clones, roughly 75% seen once. Points on this clone: Its antigen is undetermined.

Study-wide results and caveats: Later findings reportedly placed an Asian-associated ancestry cluster below the approximately 630-donor mean for N-insertions.

CDR1 is MNHEY and CDR2 is SVGAGI in the germline V gene. The V end lost 6 bases, the J end lost 7 bases, and 19 bases lay between the germline ends. CDR3 length: 15 amino acids. The V and J genes are TRBV6-5 and TRBJ2-1, with D perhaps matching TRBD2 (6 bases). Sequencing was performed on PBMCs. The receptor was isolated from a female donor in good health and CMV-seronegative. This CDR3 is CASRSRTKNLNEQFF. CDR3 in DNA: TGTGCCAGCAGGAGTCGGACTAAGAACCTGAATGAGCAGTTCTTC.